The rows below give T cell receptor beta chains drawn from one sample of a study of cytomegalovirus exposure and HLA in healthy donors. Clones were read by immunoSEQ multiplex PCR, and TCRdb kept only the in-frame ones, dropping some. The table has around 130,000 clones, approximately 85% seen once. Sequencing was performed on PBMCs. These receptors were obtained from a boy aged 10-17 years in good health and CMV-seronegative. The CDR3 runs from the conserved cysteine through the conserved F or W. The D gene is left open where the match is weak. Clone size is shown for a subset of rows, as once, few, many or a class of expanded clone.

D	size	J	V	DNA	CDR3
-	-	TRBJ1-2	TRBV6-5	TGTGCCAGCAGTTTAACAGGAACCTATGGCTACACCTTC	CASSLTGTYGYTF
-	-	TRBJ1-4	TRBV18	TGTGCCAGCTCACGCTCCGGGGTGCCTAATGAAAAACTGTTTTTT	CASSRSGVPNEKLFF
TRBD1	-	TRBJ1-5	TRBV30	TGTGCCTGTCGGACAGGTCCCAATCAGCCCCAGCATTTT	CACRTGPNQPQHF
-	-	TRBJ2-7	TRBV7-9	TGTGCCAGCAGCTTCGGCGGGACTGAAAGCGAGCAGTACTTC	CASSFGGTESEQYF
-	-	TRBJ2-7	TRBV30	TGTGCCTGGAGTGTAAGTTCCCAGGCTAACTACGAGCAGTACTTC	CAWSVSSQANYEQYF
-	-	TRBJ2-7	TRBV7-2	TGTGCCAGCAGCTTTAACTACGAGCAGTACTTC	CASSFNYEQYF
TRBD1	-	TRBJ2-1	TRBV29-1	TGCAGCGCGGGACAGGAGCTTGTAAGGGGTGGAGAGAATGAGCAGTTCTTC	CSAGQELVRGGENEQFF
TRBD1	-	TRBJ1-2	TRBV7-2	TGTGCCAGCAGCTTAGTCCAGGGGGCCGCCCTAAACTATGGCTACACCTTC	CASSLVQGAALNYGYTF
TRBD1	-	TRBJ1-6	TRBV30	TGTGCCTGGGGCCGGACAGGGAGCTCCTATAATTCACCCCTCCACTTT	CAWGRTGSSYNSPLHF
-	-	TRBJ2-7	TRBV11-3	TGTGCCAGCAGCCCCGGGGCAGGGAGGAACGAGCAGTACTTC	CASSPGAGRNEQYF
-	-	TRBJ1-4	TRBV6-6	TGTGCCAGCAGCCGGGGGGAAAAACTGTTTTTT	CASSRGEKLFF
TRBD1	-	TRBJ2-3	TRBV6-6	TGTGCCAGCAGTTACTCGAGGGGGCAGCCAGATACGCAGTATTTT	CASSYSRGQPDTQYF
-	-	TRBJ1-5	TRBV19	TGTGCCAGTACCGAGGGCAATCAGCCCCAGCATTTT	CASTEGNQPQHF
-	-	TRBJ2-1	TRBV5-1	TGCGCCAGCAGCCCGACTCAGAGCTCCTACAATGAGCAGTTCTTC	CASSPTQSSYNEQFF
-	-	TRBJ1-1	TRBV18	TGTGCCAGCTCACCCCGACAGGACTTCGCTGAAGCTTTCTTT	CASSPRQDFAEAFF
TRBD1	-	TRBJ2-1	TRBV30	TGTGCCTGGATAAACAGGGGGCCGTACAATGAGCAGTTCTTC	CAWINRGPYNEQFF
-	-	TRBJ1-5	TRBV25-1	TGTGCCAGCAGTCTACGAGTCAATCAGCCCCAGCATTTT	CASSLRVNQPQHF
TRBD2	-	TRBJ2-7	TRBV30	TGTGCCTTGATAAGCGGGAGCTCCTACGAGCAGTACTTC	CALISGSSYEQYF
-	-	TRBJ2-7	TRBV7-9	TGTGCCAGCAGCGGGACGGGACTCGGCACCTACGAGCAGTACTTC	CASSGTGLGTYEQYF
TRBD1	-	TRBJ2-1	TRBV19	TGTGCCAGTACCCCCCTCCGGGACAGGTCGGCCAATGAGCAGTTCTTC	CASTPLRDRSANEQFF
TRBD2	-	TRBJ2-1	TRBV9	TGTGCCAGCAGCTCGTCATGGGGGGGGTCCTACAATGAGCAGTTCTTC	CASSSSWGGSYNEQFF
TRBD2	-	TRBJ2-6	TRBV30	TGTGCCTGGACCCTAGCGGGAGGTTTCTCTGGGGCCAACGTCCTGACTTTC	CAWTLAGGFSGANVLTF
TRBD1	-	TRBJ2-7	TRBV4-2	TGTGCCAGCAGCCAAGCCGCTGGACAGGAGAACGTCTACGAGCAGTACTTC	CASSQAAGQENVYEQYF
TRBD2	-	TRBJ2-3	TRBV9	TGTGCCAGCAGCGTAGGTTCTAGCGGGGGGTCAGATACGCAGTATTTT	CASSVGSSGGSDTQYF
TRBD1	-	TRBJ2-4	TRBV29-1	TGCAGCGTTGATGTAATACAGGGGCTTGGGGAAATTCAGTACTTC	CSVDVIQGLGEIQYF
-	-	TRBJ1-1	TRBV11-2	TGTGCCAGCAGCTTAGCAGGGGTGACTGAAGCTTTCTTT	CASSLAGVTEAFF
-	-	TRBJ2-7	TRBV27	TGTGCCAGCAGTTTTTTTCGGGGGAGCTCCTACGAGCAGTACTTC	CASSFFRGSSYEQYF
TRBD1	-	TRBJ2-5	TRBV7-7	TGTGCCAGCAGCTCACGGGACAGGAAAGAGACCCAGTACTTC	CASSSRDRKETQYF
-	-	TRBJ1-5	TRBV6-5	TGTGCCAGCAGTGGGACACCCAGACATCAGCCCCAGCATTTT	CASSGTPRHQPQHF
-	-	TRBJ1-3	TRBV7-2	TGTGCCAGCAGCTTAGTGAGCGCTTACTCTGGAAACACCATATATTTT	CASSLVSAYSGNTIYF
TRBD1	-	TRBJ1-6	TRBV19	TGTGCCAGTAGTAAAGACAGGGTAAATTCACCCCTCCACTTT	CASSKDRVNSPLHF
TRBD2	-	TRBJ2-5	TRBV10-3	TGTGCCATCAGCGACGGACTAGCGGGCATAGAGACCCAGTACTTC	CAISDGLAGIETQYF
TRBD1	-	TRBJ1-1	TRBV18	TGTGCCAGCTCACTGGACAGGGAAGCTGAAGCTTTCTTT	CASSLDREAEAFF
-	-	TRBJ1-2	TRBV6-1	TGTGCCAGCAGTGAAACACAGGGCTATGGCTACACCTTC	CASSETQGYGYTF
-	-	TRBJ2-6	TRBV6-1	TGTGCCACGGACGAGGGGGGGCACGGGGCCAACGTCCTGACTTTC	CATDEGGHGANVLTF
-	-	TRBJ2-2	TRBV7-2	TGTGCCAGCAGCTTACATAGGTCCTCCGGGTTTCCCGGGGAGCTGTTTTTT	CASSLHRSSGFPGELFF
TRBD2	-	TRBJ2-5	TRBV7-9	TGTGCCAGCAGCTTACCCCAGACTAGCGGGGGGACTGGGGAGACCCAGTACTTC	CASSLPQTSGGTGETQYF
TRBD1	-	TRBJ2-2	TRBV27	TGTGCCAGCAGTCCCCACAGGGGGCCGAACACCGGGGAGCTGTTTTTT	CASSPHRGPNTGELFF
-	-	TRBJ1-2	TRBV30	TGTGCCGGTGAGACGGACTTTGGCTACACCTTC	CAGETDFGYTF
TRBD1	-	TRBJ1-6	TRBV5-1	TGCGCCAGCAGCTTCGACAGGGCTCGCTCGGATTCACCCCTCCACTTT	CASSFDRARSDSPLHF
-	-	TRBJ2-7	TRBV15	TGTGCCACCAGCAGGTATGCTTCCCAAGCCTACGAGCAGTACTTC	CATSRYASQAYEQYF
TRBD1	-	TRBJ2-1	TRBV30	TGTGCCTGGAGTTACCCGGGACAGGGATATGGGGGAGGTTACAATGAGCAGTTCTTC	CAWSYPGQGYGGGYNEQFF
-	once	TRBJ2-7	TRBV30	TGTGCCTGGGGGGTCAGGGTTGATGGCGAGCAGTACTTC	CAWGVRVDGEQYF
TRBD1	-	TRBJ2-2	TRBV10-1	TGCGCCAGCCCTGGACAGGGTGGGACCGGGGAGCTGTTTTTT	CASPGQGGTGELFF
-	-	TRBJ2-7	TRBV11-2	TGTGCCAGCAGCCCCCAGTTATACGAGCAGTACTTC	CASSPQLYEQYF